This TCR beta chain came from a study of shared clonotypes between healthy human individuals. Background on the study: Every donor yielded three CD4 naive, three CD4 memory, two CD8 naive and one CD8 memory plate. General study points: Despite large depth, rarefaction showed incomplete sorted-subset sequencing. Some naive CD4 clonotypes, around 4.9%, turned up in common across several donors.

Assay used: immunoSEQ multiplex PCR; TCRdb lists only in-frame clones, some missing. The data hold 800,000 or so clones, with 95% to 97% observed a single time. Trimming took 6 bases from V and 1 from J, leaving 14 bases between them. The CDR3 has 15 amino acids. CDR1 is MDHEN and CDR2 is SYDVKM in the germline V gene. Naive-designated CD8 cells lacked CD45RO, were positively enriched for CCR7, and omitted terminally differentiated effector memory CD45RA+ cells. In the case of this clone: Its antigen is unknown.

The clonotype was recovered from a young man in good health. The material sequenced was naive CD8+ T cells sorted from blood. The chain employs TRBV28 and TRBJ2-3, with D tentatively TRBD1 or TRBD2 (5 bases each). CDR3 in DNA: TGTGCCAGCAGCCCGGGGACCTATCGCACAGATACGCAGTATTTT. Encoded protein: CASSPGTYRTDTQYF.